Listed below are T cell receptor beta chains from one sample, sequenced in a study of regulatory T cells in long-lasting Graves disease. TCRdb ran MiXCR on the multiplex PCR reads and lists one entry per CDR3 protein. The sample carries fewer than 400,000 distinct CDR3 sequences, about 20% recorded once. The specimen was peripheral blood mononuclear cells (PBMCs), collected at new diagnosis, from a patient treated with antithyroid drugs. The receptors derive from a female donor with Graves disease. Both conserved end residues are part of each CDR3. A D gene is named only where the DNA matches it firmly. A row's size may be missing; if present it is once, few, many or a size class.

j_call | clone_size | v_call | d_call | cdr3_aa | cdr3_nt
TRBJ2-5 | many | TRBV3-1 | TRBD1 | CASSPQTGWDEETQYF | TGTGCCAGCAGCCCCCAGACAGGGTGGGACGAGGAGACCCAGTACTTC
TRBJ1-1 | few | TRBV20-1 | . | CSAKQATNTEAFF | TGCAGTGCTAAACAGGCCACGAACACTGAAGCTTTCTTT
TRBJ2-7 | few | TRBV27 | . | CASILVGPGHPGQQYF | TGTGCCAGCATCCTTGTGGGCCCGGGACACCCTGGGCAGCAGTACTTC
TRBJ1-4 | many | TRBV7-6 | . | CASSATFATNEKLFF | TGTGCCAGCAGCGCGACCTTTGCAACTAATGAAAAACTGTTTTTT
TRBJ2-2 | many | TRBV11-3 | . | CASSPGTFNTGELFF | TGTGCCAGCAGCCCTGGGACTTTTAACACCGGGGAGCTGTTTTTT
TRBJ2-2 | many | TRBV10-3 | TRBD2 | CAISDSSGRGVLFF | TGTGCCATCAGTGACTCCAGCGGGAGAGGAGTGTTGTTTTTT
TRBJ2-7 | . | TRBV7-9 | TRBD1 | CASSSRDRGNEQYF | TGTGCCAGCAGCTCACGGGACAGGGGGAACGAGCAGTACTTC
TRBJ2-3 | many | TRBV5-1 | . | CASSPGMGSTDTQYF | TGCGCCAGCAGTCCAGGGATGGGAAGCACAGATACGCAGTATTTT
TRBJ1-5 | many | TRBV12-3/TRBV12-4 | TRBD1 | CASRLGTVNQPQHF | TGTGCCAGCAGACTCGGGACAGTCAATCAGCCCCAGCATTTT
TRBJ2-7 | many | TRBV11-2 | . | CASSLEARAYEQYF | TGTGCCAGCAGCTTAGAAGCCAGAGCCTACGAGCAGTACTTC
TRBJ1-3 | many | TRBV2 | . | CASSAPGGPDNSGNTIYF | TGTGCCAGCAGTGCCCCGGGAGGACCGGACAACTCTGGAAACACCATATATTTT
TRBJ1-1 | many | TRBV19 | . | CASSDDWASTEAFF | TGTGCCAGTAGTGATGACTGGGCGAGCACTGAAGCTTTCTTT
TRBJ2-7 | many | TRBV28 | . | CASRDYNEQYF | TGTGCCAGCAGGGACTACAACGAGCAGTACTTC
TRBJ1-4 | many | TRBV6-1 | . | CASSDDRGGNEKLFF | TGTGCCAGCAGTGACGACCGGGGCGGAAATGAAAAACTGTTTTTT
TRBJ2-6 | many | TRBV28 | . | CASLSPSGANVLTF | TGTGCCAGCCTGAGCCCCTCTGGGGCCAACGTCCTGACTTTC
TRBJ2-7 | many | TRBV28 | TRBD2 | CASSWTSRTYEQYF | TGTGCCAGCAGTTGGACTAGCCGAACCTACGAGCAGTACTTC
TRBJ2-1 | many | TRBV2 | . | CASSEALPSSYNEQFF | TGTGCCAGCAGTGAAGCGTTGCCGAGCTCCTACAATGAGCAGTTCTTC